This T cell receptor beta chain was captured in a study of blood T cell repertoires in COVID-19. As for the study in general: The samples span acute and convalescent COVID-19 from the United States, Italy and Spain. From T cells, B-cell-depleted T cells, or PBMCs came the material, which was cDNA or gDNA.

This clone was detected only a few times. In the authors' workflow: Amplification from reference gene primers served as the basis for estimated nucleated cell counts. The table came from immunoSEQ multiplex PCR; TCRdb's copy has only in-frame clones and leaves some out. The V and J calls and clone size were taken over from that table, and D and trimming were inferred from the DNA. Here the sample spans some 260,000 clones, more than 75% being singletons. V lost 4 bases and J 4 bases, leaving 14 bases between the germline ends. This CDR3 comprises 14 residues. Germline V gene lookup returns CDR1 SGHRS and CDR2 YFSETQ.

The sample taken for sequencing was peripheral blood. The receptor comes from a middle-aged woman who had recovered from COVID-19. The rearrangement links TRBV5-1 to TRBJ1-2; no definite D call. CDR3 bases: TGCGCCAGCAGCCCGGGTATGGGGAGCTATGGCTACACCTTC. The encoded protein is CASSPGMGSYGYTF.